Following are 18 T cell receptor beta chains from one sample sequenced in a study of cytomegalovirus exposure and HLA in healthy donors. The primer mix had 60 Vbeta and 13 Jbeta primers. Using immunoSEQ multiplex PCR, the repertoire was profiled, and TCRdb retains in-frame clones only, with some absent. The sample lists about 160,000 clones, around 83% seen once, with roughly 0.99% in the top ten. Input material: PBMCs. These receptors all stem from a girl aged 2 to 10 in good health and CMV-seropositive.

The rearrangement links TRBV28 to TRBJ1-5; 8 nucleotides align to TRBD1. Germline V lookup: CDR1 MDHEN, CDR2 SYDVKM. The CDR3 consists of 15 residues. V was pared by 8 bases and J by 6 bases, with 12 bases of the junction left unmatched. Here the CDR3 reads CASLPDREEGQPQHF. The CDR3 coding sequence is TGTGCCAGCCTTCCGGACAGGGAAGAGGGTCAGCCCCAGCATTTT.

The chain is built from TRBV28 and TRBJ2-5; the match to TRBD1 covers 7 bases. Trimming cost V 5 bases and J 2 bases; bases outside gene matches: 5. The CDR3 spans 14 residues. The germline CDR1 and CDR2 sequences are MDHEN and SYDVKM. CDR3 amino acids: CASSPGTAQETQYF. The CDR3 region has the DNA TGTGCCAGCAGTCCCGGGACAGCGCAAGAGACCCAGTACTTC.

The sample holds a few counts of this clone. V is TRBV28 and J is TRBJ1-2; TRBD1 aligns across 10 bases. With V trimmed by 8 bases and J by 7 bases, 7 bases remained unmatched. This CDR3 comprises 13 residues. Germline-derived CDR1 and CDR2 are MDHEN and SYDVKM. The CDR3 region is CASGRQGAGGYTF. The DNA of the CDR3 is TGTGCCAGCGGGAGACAGGGGGCTGGTGGCTACACCTTC.

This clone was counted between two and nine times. The CDR3 nucleotides read TGTGCCAGCAGTGGGAACAGGCTTGGGGCCAACGTCCTGACTTTC. This sequence encodes CASSGNRLGANVLTF. The chain combines TRBV2 with TRBJ2-6, with D tentatively TRBD1 (5 bases). The CDR3 loop spans 15 amino acids. Trimming cost V 4 bases and J 3 bases, with 10 bases left between them. CDR1 is SNHLY, CDR2 FYNNEI, per germline.

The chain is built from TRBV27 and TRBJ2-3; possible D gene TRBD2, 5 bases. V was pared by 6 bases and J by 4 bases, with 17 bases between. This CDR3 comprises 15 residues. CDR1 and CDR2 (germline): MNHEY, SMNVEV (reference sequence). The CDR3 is CASSSQAVRPDTQYF. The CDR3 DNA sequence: TGTGCCAGCAGCTCACAAGCGGTTCGGCCAGATACGCAGTATTTT.

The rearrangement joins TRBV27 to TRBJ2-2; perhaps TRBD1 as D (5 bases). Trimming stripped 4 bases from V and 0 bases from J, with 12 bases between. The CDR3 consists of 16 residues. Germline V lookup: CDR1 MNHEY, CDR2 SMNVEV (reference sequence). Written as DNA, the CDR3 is TGTGCCAGCAGTTATCTCGAGACAGCGAACACCGGGGAGCTGTTTTTT. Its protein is CASSYLETANTGELFF.

Here the CDR3 reads CASSDVGGSYEQYF. The CDR3 nucleotides read TGTGCCAGCAGCGACGTCGGGGGGTCCTACGAGCAGTACTTC. This sequence joins TRBV6-6 and TRBJ2-7; 7 positions match TRBD2. J was trimmed by 1 base and V by 6 bases; bases with no gene match: 6. Per germline, CDR1 MNHNY and CDR2 SVGAGI (reference sequence). This CDR3 spans 14 amino acids.

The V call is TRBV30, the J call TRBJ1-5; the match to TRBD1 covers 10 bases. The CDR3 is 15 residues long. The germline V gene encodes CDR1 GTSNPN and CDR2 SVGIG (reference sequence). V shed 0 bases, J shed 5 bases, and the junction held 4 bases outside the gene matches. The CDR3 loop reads CAWSVRDRGYQPQHF. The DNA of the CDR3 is TGTGCCTGGAGTGTACGGGACAGGGGATATCAGCCCCAGCATTTT.

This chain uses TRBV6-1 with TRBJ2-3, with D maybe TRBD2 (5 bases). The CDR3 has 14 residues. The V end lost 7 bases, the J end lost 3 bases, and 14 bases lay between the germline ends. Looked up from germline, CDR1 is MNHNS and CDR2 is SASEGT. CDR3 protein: CASTPRGGTDTQYF. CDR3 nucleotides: TGTGCCAGCACACCCCGGGGTGGAACAGATACGCAGTATTTT.

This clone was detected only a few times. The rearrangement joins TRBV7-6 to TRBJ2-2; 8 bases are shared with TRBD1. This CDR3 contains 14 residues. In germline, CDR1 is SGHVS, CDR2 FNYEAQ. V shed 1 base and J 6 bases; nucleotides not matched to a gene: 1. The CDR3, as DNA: TGTGCCAGCAGCTTAGGACAGGGGCCCGGGGAGCTGTTTTTT. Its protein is CASSLGQGPGELFF.

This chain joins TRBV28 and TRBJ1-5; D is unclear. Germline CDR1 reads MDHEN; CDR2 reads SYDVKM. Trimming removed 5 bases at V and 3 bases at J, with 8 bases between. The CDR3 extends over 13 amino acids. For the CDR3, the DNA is TGTGCCAGCAGTCTCGGGGACAATCAGCCCCAGCATTTT. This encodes CASSLGDNQPQHF.

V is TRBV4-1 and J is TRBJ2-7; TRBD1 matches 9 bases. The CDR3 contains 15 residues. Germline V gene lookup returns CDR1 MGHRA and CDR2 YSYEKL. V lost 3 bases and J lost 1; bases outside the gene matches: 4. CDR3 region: CASSQPGQGSYEQYF. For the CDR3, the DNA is TGCGCCAGCAGCCAGCCGGGACAGGGTTCCTACGAGCAGTACTTC.

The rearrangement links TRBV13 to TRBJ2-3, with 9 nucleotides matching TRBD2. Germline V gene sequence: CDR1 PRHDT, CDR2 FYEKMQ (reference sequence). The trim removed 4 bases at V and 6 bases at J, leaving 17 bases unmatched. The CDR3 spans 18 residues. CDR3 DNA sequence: TGTGCCAGCAGCTCGGCCAGGGGTTTAGCGGGAGACTTGGATACGCAGTATTTT. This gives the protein CASSSARGLAGDLDTQYF.

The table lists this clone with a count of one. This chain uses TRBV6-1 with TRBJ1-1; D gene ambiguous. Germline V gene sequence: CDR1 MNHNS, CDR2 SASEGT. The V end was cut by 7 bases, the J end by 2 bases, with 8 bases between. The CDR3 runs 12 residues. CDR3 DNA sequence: TGTGCCAGCATGCGGATTAACACTGAAGCTTTCTTT. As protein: CASMRINTEAFF.

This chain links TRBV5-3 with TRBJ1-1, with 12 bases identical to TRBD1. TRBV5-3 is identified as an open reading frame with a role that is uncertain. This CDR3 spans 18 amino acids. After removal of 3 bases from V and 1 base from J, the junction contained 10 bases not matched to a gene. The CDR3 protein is CARSSCEGQGAGNTEAFF. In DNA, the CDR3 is TGTGCCAGAAGCTCCTGCGAGGGACAGGGGGCGGGGAACACTGAAGCTTTCTTT.

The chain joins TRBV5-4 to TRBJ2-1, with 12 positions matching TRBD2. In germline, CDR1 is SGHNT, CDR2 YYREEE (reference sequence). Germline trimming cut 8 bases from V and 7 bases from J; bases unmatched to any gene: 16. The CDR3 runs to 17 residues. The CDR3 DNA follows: TGTGCCAGTCAGACTCCTAGCGGGAGGGGGTTTTGGAATGAGCAGTTCTTC. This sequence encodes CASQTPSGRGFWNEQFF.

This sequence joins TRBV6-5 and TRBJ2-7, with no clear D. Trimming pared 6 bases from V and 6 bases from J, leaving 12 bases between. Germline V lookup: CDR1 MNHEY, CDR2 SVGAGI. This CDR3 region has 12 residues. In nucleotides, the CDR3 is TGTGCCAGCAGCCCCGATACAGTCGAGCAGTACTTC. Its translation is CASSPDTVEQYF.

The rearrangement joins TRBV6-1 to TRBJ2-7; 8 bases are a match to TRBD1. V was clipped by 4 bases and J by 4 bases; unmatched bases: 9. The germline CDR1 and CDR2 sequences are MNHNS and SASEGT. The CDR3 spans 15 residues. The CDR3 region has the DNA TGTGCCAGCAGTGTAGGGCAGGGGGCGCCATACGAGCAGTACTTC. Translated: CASSVGQGAPYEQYF.